The source of this T cell receptor (beta chain) is a study of identical twins. Per germline, CDR1 DFQATT and CDR2 SNEGSKA (reference sequence). V was trimmed by 3 bases and J by 0 bases, leaving 9 bases between them. The CDR3 runs 14 residues. This clonotype was counted a few times. The antigen remains unidentified. From the 5' RACE reads, TCRdb called clonotypes with MiXCR, one entry per CDR3 protein. The table has under 900,000 distinct CDR3 sequences, roughly 18% seen once. Study-wide results and limits: Excess sharing between twins was weaker in beta out-of-frame sequences.

This sample was also put to use in a study of T cells expressing NK-cell markers. That report notes: Sequenced donors, eight in total, included seven who were HCMV-seropositive and one who was seronegative. Topping the CD3+CD56-NKG2C+ fraction as well were these clonotypes, in a handful of donors.

Material for sequencing was PBMCs. The TCR sequence derives from a woman under 30 in good health. The V and J genes are TRBV20-1 and TRBJ2-1; maybe TRBD2 (5 bases). CDR3 in DNA: TGCAGTGCTAGTCAGCGGAGCTCCTACAATGAGCAGTTCTTC. Translating it yields CSASQRSSYNEQFF.